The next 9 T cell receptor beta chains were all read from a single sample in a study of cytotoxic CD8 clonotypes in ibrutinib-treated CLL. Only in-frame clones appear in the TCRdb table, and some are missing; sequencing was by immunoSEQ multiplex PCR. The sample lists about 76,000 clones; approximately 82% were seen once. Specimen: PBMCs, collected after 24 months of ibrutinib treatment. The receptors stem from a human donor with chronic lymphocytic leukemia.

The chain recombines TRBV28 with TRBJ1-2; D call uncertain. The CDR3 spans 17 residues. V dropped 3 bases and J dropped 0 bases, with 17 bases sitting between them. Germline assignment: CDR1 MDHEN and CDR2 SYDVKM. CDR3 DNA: TGTGCCAGCAGTTTTCCTAACCCCGTCGGGGCTAACTATGGCTACACCTTC. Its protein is CASSFPNPVGANYGYTF.

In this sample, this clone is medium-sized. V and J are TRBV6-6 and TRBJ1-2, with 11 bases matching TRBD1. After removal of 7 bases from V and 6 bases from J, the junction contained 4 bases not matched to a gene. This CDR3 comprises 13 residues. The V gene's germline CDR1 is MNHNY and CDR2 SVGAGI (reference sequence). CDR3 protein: CASNRDRGNGYTF. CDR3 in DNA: TGTGCCAGCAACCGGGACAGGGGGAATGGCTACACCTTC.

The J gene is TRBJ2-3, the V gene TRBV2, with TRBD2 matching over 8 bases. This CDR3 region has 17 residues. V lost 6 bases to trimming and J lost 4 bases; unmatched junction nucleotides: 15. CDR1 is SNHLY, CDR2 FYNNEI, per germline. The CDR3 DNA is TGTGCCAGCAGCAATAGGGGGACTAGTGTCGTAGCAGATACGCAGTATTTT. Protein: CASSNRGTSVVADTQYF.

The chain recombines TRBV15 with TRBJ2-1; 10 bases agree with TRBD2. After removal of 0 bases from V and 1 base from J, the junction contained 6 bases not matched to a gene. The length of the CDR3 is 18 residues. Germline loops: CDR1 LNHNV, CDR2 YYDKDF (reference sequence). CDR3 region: CATSRETSGIGSYNEQFF. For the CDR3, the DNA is TGTGCCACCAGCAGAGAAACTAGCGGGATAGGGTCCTACAATGAGCAGTTCTTC.

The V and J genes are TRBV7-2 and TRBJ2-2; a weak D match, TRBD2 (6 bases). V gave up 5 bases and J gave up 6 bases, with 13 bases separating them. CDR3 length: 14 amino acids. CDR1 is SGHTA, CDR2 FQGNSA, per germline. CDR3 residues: CASSPTSGAGELFF. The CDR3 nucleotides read TGTGCCAGCAGCCCGACCTCGGGGGCCGGGGAGCTGTTTTTT.

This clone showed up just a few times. The chain's CDR3 is CASSLATSVRSNIQYF. CDR3 bases: TGCGCCAGCAGCTTGGCTACTAGCGTAAGGAGTAACATTCAGTACTTC. This chain uses TRBV5-1 with TRBJ2-4; 7 bases are shared with TRBD2. The CDR3 contains 16 residues. Germline assignment: CDR1 SGHRS and CDR2 YFSETQ. J gave up 7 bases and V 0 bases, and 10 bases lay outside the gene matches.

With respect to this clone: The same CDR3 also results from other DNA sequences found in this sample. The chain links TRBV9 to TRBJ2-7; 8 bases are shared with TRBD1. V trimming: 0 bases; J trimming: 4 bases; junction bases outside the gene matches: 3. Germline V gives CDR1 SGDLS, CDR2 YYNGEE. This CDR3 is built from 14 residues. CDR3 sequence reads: CASSVGQGAYEQYF. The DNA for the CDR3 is TGTGCCAGCAGCGTAGGTCAGGGGGCATACGAGCAGTACTTC. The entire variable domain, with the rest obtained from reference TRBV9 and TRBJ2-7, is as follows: DSGVTQTPKHLITATGQRVTLRCSPRSGDLSVYWYQQSLDQGLQFLIQYYNGEERAKGNILERFSAQQFPDLHSELNLSSLELGDSALYFCASSVGQGAYEQYFGPGTRLTVT.

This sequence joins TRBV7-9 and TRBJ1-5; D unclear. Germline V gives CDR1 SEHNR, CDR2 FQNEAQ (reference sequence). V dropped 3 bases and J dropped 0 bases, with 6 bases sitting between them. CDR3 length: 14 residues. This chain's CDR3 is CASSLGNSNQPQHF. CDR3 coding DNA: TGTGCCAGCAGCTTGGGGAATAGCAATCAGCCCCAGCATTTT.

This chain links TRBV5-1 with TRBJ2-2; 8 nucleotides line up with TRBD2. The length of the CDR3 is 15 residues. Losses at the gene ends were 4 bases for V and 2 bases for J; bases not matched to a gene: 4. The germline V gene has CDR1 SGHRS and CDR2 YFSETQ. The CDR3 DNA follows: TGCGCCAGCAGCGGGAGCGGGAGAAACACCGGGGAGCTGTTTTTT. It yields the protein CASSGSGRNTGELFF.